Below, 32 T cell receptor beta chains from the same sample are listed, as sequenced in a study of breast tumors, draining lymph nodes, adjacent tissues. Samples came from axillary lymph nodes draining the breast cancer. Each CDR3 protein is one row after TCRdb ran MiXCR on the multiplex PCR reads. The sample consists of some 150,000 distinct CDR3 sequences, more than 25% of them appearing once. Input material: axillary lymph node tissue. These receptors all stem from a female donor with breast cancer. Some clones in this sample may be carry-over from other donors' samples.

Notes on this clonotype: A read error is possible here, since a much larger clone lies one base away. The chain carries TRBV6-1 and TRBJ1-5; 8 bases are shared with TRBD1. CDR1 MNHNS and CDR2 SASEGT come from the germline V gene. Trimming at V came to 6 bases and at J to 2 bases, leaving 6 bases not matched to a gene. This CDR3 spans 15 amino acids. The CDR3 DNA reads as TGTGCCAGCAGCCCAGGGGGCTTGGGCAATCAGCCCCAGCATTTT. As protein: CASSPGGLGNQPQHF.

This clonotype was counted at least ten times. The chain uses TRBV5-1 and TRBJ2-5; 10 nucleotides match TRBD2. V gave up 0 bases and J gave up 5 bases; unmatched junction bases: 10. CDR1 and CDR2 from the germline V gene are SGHRS and YFSETQ. The CDR3 contains 17 residues. In nucleotides, the CDR3 is TGCGCCAGCAGCTTGGGGGCTAGCGGGGGCCGGACGGAGACCCAGTACTTC. This translates into CASSLGASGGRTETQYF. The full variable domain, its missing parts supplied by reference TRBV5-1 and TRBJ2-5, is KAGVTQTPRYLIKTRGQQVTLSCSPISGHRSVSWYQQTPGQGLQFLFEYFSETQRNKGNFPGRFSGRQFSNSRSEMNVSTLELGDSALYLCASSLGASGGRTETQYFGPGTRLLVL.

This clonotype was detected a few times. This chain joins TRBV20-1 and TRBJ1-1; 12 bases line up with TRBD1. The CDR3 spans 14 residues. V was clipped by 6 bases and J by 0 bases; unmatched bases: 2. Germline V lookup: CDR1 DFQATT, CDR2 SNEGSKA (reference sequence). The CDR3 sequence: CSAGTGGVNTEAFF. DNA for the CDR3: TGCAGTGCCGGGACAGGGGGCGTGAACACTGAAGCTTTCTTT.

This clonotype was detected many times. The chain combines TRBV5-1 with TRBJ2-7; D might be TRBD1 (5 bases). This CDR3 is built from 14 residues. V was shortened by 0 bases and J by 4 bases, with 11 bases between the two germline ends. Germline V CDR1 and CDR2: SGHRS, YFSETQ. The CDR3, as DNA: TGCGCCAGCAGCTTGGTACAGGAGCCTTACGAGCAGTACTTC. Translating gives CASSLVQEPYEQYF.

The V and J genes are TRBV30 and TRBJ1-4, with a tentative D call TRBD1 (5 bases). The germline V gene encodes CDR1 GTSNPN and CDR2 SVGIG (reference sequence). Trimming left V 4 bases short and J 5 bases short, with 14 bases between. The CDR3 totals 14 residues. CDR3 nucleotide sequence: TGTGCCTGGACAGGGATTAGCTACAATGAAAAACTGTTTTTT. Translation gives CAWTGISYNEKLFF.

This rearrangement joins TRBV2 to TRBJ1-1; D not certain. The CDR3 contains 11 residues. The germline V gene encodes CDR1 SNHLY and CDR2 FYNNEI. V was pared by 10 bases and J by 1 base, with 7 bases between. CDR3 sequence: CATHKNTEAFF. For the CDR3, the DNA is TGTGCCACCCACAAGAACACTGAAGCTTTCTTT.

At least ten counts were recorded for this clonotype. The J gene is TRBJ2-5, the V gene TRBV9; TRBD1 matches at 10 bases. The CDR3 extends over 16 amino acids. Germline CDR1 and CDR2: SGDLS and YYNGEE. V lost 4 bases, J lost 5 bases, and 11 bases stayed unmatched. The CDR3 DNA is TGTGCCAGCAGCTCGTACCGGGACAGGGGTGAGGAGACCCAGTACTTC. Residues: CASSSYRDRGEETQYF.

The genes are TRBV20-1 and TRBJ2-2, with TRBD2 matching over 11 bases. This CDR3 has 17 residues. The germline gives CDR1 DFQATT, CDR2 SNEGSKA (reference sequence). The junction had 9 bases not matched to a gene; V was cut back by 1 base and J by 5 bases. The CDR3: CSARAGLAGGRTGELFF. CDR3 DNA sequence: TGCAGTGCTAGAGCCGGCCTAGCGGGGGGAAGGACCGGGGAGCTGTTTTTT.

The V and J genes are TRBV5-8 and TRBJ1-2, with a possible D match to TRBD1 (5 bases). Trimming stripped 0 bases from V and 4 bases from J, with 22 bases between. The V gene's germline CDR1 is SGHTS and CDR2 YDEGEE. This CDR3 has 18 amino acids. DNA for the CDR3: TGTGCCAGCAGCTTGGAGGGGACTACCGGGGGTCTGATCTATGGCTACACCTTC. Amino acid sequence: CASSLEGTTGGLIYGYTF.

Points on this clonotype: A much larger clone sits a single nucleotide away, making a read error possible. The chain links TRBV24-1 to TRBJ2-1; the match to TRBD1 covers 7 bases. The CDR3 has 15 amino acids. The germline gives CDR1 KGHDR, CDR2 SFDVKD. CDR3 loop: CASSDTRQGYNEQSF. The CDR3 DNA reads TGTGCCTCCAGTGATACCAGACAGGGTTACAATGAGCAGTCCTTC.

Details on this clonotype: One end of the junction fails to match germline, which may point to a read error. The gene calls are TRBV28 and TRBJ1-6, with D possibly matching TRBD1 (5 bases). Germline values: CDR1 MDHEN, CDR2 SYDVKM. The CDR3 covers 12 residues. The CDR3 DNA sequence: TGTGCCAGAAGTTCGACAGTGTCACCTCTCCACTTT. It is translated as CARSSTVSPLHF.

This clonotype was detected only a few times. Since a much larger clone is just one base distant, this may be a read error. V and J are TRBV12-5 and TRBJ2-3; 12 bases map to TRBD1. This CDR3 is 21 amino acids long. CDR1 and CDR2 (germline): LGHNT, FRNRAP. The V and J ends lost 7 bases and 4 bases, in that order; junction bases with no gene match: 24. The CDR3 DNA follows: TGTGCTAGTGTCGGGACAGGGGGCTTGGCTAGCGGGGGCCACCCCGCAGATACGCAGTATTTT. Its translation: CASVGTGGLASGGHPADTQYF.

The genes are TRBV11-1 and TRBJ1-6, with unresolved D. Per the germline V gene, CDR1 is SGHAT and CDR2 is FQDESV (reference sequence). Between the trimmed V and J ends, which lost 0 bases and 8 bases, there was a span of 5 bases. The CDR3 contains 13 residues. CDR3 sequence: CASSLAQDSPLHF. Here the CDR3 DNA reads TGTGCCAGCAGCTTAGCGCAGGATTCACCCCTCCACTTT.

This clonotype was detected many times. The J gene is TRBJ2-7, the V gene TRBV5-6; 10 bases agree with TRBD1. Losses at the gene ends were 1 base for V and 3 bases for J; bases not matched to a gene: 4. CDR3 size: 15 residues. CDR1 is SGHDT and CDR2 is YYEEEE in the germline V gene. Here the CDR3 reads CASSLMGQGFYEQYF. CDR3 coding DNA: TGTGCCAGCAGCTTGATGGGACAGGGGTTCTACGAGCAGTACTTC. Based on the CDR3 plus reference TRBV5-6 and TRBJ2-7, the full variable domain is DAGVTQSPTHLIKTRGQQVTLRCSPKSGHDTVSWYQQALGQGPQFIFQYYEEEERQRGNFPDRFSGHQFPNYSSELNVNALLLGDSALYLCASSLMGQGFYEQYFGPGTRLTVT.

This clonotype has ten or more counts. V gene TRBV28 combines with J gene TRBJ2-7; TRBD2 might be the D (5 bases). The CDR3 contains 11 residues. V was shortened by 4 bases and J by 7 bases, with 8 bases between the two germline ends. The germline gives CDR1 MDHEN, CDR2 SYDVKM. The CDR3 DNA sequence: TGTGCCAGCAGTTGGGAGACTGAGCAGTACTTC. Protein: CASSWETEQYF.

The chain recombines TRBV7-3 with TRBJ2-7; D may match TRBD1 or TRBD2 (7 bases each). This CDR3 spans 15 amino acids. Trimming stripped 6 bases from V and 4 bases from J, with 19 bases between. The germline V gene has CDR1 SGHTA and CDR2 FQGTGA. In nucleotides, the CDR3 is TGTGCCAGCAGTTTATCAGCGGGACAGATTTACGAGCAGTACTTC. It yields the protein CASSLSAGQIYEQYF.

At least ten counts were recorded for this clonotype. The chain couples TRBV15 to TRBJ1-5; 8 positions agree with TRBD1. This CDR3 is built from 18 residues. J lost 0 bases, V lost 5 bases, and 12 bases had no gene match. From germline, CDR1 is LNHNV and CDR2 YYDKDF (reference sequence). CDR3 protein: CATSPRGAGTGSNQPQHF. Written as DNA, the CDR3 is TGTGCCACCAGCCCTCGGGGGGCAGGGACAGGTAGCAATCAGCCCCAGCATTTT.

As regards this clonotype: A read error may be the cause here, since a much bigger clone is one base away. The chain recombines TRBV28 with TRBJ1-2; no firm D call. CDR1 and CDR2 (germline): MDHEN, SYDVKM. The CDR3 loop spans 12 amino acids. CDR3 DNA: TGTGCCAGCAGGGACGGAAACTATGGCCACACCTTC. As protein: CASRDGNYGHTF.

The table lists this clonotype with many counts. The chain carries TRBV5-1 and TRBJ2-3; possible D gene TRBD2, 5 bases. V lost 4 bases, J lost 5 bases, and 17 bases lay in between. Germline CDR1 is SGHRS and CDR2 is YFSETQ. This CDR3 is built from 15 residues. This chain's CDR3 is CASSETDSLGDTQYF. The CDR3 DNA reads as TGCGCCAGCAGCGAAACGGACTCATTAGGAGATACGCAGTATTTT.

At least ten counts were recorded for this clonotype. The rearrangement joins TRBV6-2 or TRBV6-3 to TRBJ2-1; TRBD2 matches 9 bases. From germline, CDR1 is MNHEY and CDR2 SVGEGT. The J segment lost 2 bases and the V segment lost 5 bases, leaving 4 bases of the junction unmatched. The CDR3 extends over 15 amino acids. The CDR3 DNA reads TGTGCCAGCAGTCAGCGGGAGGCTGCCTACAATGAGCAGTTCTTC. This gives the protein CASSQREAAYNEQFF.

This clonotype was observed at least ten times. The chain employs TRBV28 and TRBJ2-7; TRBD2 agrees at 7 bases. The germline CDR1 and CDR2 sequences are MDHEN and SYDVKM. CDR3 length: 17 residues. V shed 8 bases, J shed 4 bases, and the junction held 20 bases outside the gene matches. The chain's CDR3 is CASVPSPPGGIKYEQYF. The DNA for the CDR3 is TGTGCCAGCGTTCCCAGTCCACCGGGAGGAATCAAATACGAGCAGTACTTC.

Many counts were recorded for this clonotype. The chain joins TRBV20-1 to TRBJ2-7; a weak D match, TRBD1 (6 bases). V lost 6 bases and J 1 base, leaving 13 bases between the germline ends. The CDR3 totals 13 residues. CDR1 is DFQATT, CDR2 SNEGSKA, per germline (reference sequence). The CDR3 sequence: CSAPSDRSYEQYF. The CDR3, as DNA: TGCAGTGCCCCCTCCGACAGGTCCTACGAGCAGTACTTC.

On this clonotype: Since a much larger clone is just one base distant, this may be a read error. J is TRBJ2-7 and V is TRBV5-5, with TRBD2 matching 8 bases. After removal of 4 bases from V and 2 bases from J, the junction contained 8 bases not matched to a gene. This CDR3 comprises 15 residues. Germline loops: CDR1 SGHKS, CDR2 YYEKEE (reference sequence). CDR3 bases: TGTGCCAGCAGCATGACTAGCGCGGGGGCCTACGAGCAGTACTTC. Residues: CASSMTSAGAYEQYF.

This chain links TRBV29-1 with TRBJ2-1; D possibly matches TRBD1 or TRBD2 (6 bases each). The CDR3 totals 15 residues. Germline assignment: CDR1 SQVTM and CDR2 ANQGSEA. V lost 6 bases, J lost 4 bases, and 19 bases lay in between. DNA for the CDR3: TGCAGCGTGGGGAGATCGGGGGCTGGTTACAATGAGCAGTTCTTC. Translated: CSVGRSGAGYNEQFF.

The chain uses TRBV9 and TRBJ2-7; TRBD1 might be the D (9 bases). Germline assignment: CDR1 SGDLS and CDR2 YYNGEE. The CDR3 is 17 amino acids. V dropped 5 bases and J dropped 0 bases, with 21 bases sitting between them. The CDR3: CASSSGDGTGSSYEQYF. In nucleotides, the CDR3 is TGTGCCAGCAGTAGCGGGGACGGGACAGGGAGCTCCTACGAGCAGTACTTC.

The chain couples TRBV28 to TRBJ2-3; D may be TRBD2 (5 bases). Germline CDR1 MDHEN, CDR2 SYDVKM. V was pared by 3 bases and J by 2 bases, with 21 bases between. The CDR3 totals 18 residues. The CDR3 reads CASSFGLRAPLDTDTQYF. Here the CDR3 DNA reads TGTGCCAGCAGTTTCGGTTTGAGGGCCCCACTTGACACAGATACGCAGTATTTT.

This clonotype was seen only a few times. This may come from a read error, since a much larger clone is one base off. This chain joins TRBV5-4 and TRBJ2-7; no definite D call. The germline gives CDR1 SGHNT, CDR2 YYREEE (reference sequence). This CDR3 spans 15 amino acids. The V end was cut by 0 bases, the J end by 6 bases, with 16 bases between. Here the CDR3 reads CASSLAPASSSEQYF. The CDR3, as DNA: TGTGCCAGCAGCTTGGCTCCCGCGTCGTCGAGCGAGCAGTACTTC.

The chain recombines TRBV7-2 with TRBJ1-2; 9 nucleotides agree with TRBD1. CDR1 and CDR2 (germline): SGHTA, FQGNSA. Trimming took 5 bases from V and 8 from J; bases not matched to a gene: 9. This CDR3 region has 14 residues. CDR3 sequence: CASSNGQGWRGYTF. The CDR3 nucleotides are TGTGCCAGCAGCAATGGACAGGGGTGGAGGGGCTACACCTTC.

For this clonotype: Lacking the conserved final phenylalanine or tryptophan, this CDR3 likely reflects a read error. Because the CDR3's place on the DNA is in doubt, the DNA is left out and the CDR3 is given as listed by TCRdb. The chain is built from TRBV29-1 and TRBJ2-3. Germline loops: CDR1 SQVTM, CDR2 ANQGSEA. Inclusive of both ends, the CDR3 amounts to 9 amino acids. This chain's CDR3 is CSVRMGQEL.

The chain links TRBV12-3 or TRBV12-4 to TRBJ2-5; D is possibly TRBD2 (5 bases). The V gene lost 6 bases and the J gene lost 5 bases, with 16 bases spanning the gap. The CDR3 totals 14 residues. This chain's CDR3 is CASSTGITYETQYF. CDR3 in DNA: TGTGCCAGCAGCACCGGGATTACCTACGAGACCCAGTACTTC.

This clonotype came up many times. The chain recombines TRBV5-8 with TRBJ1-4, with a weak D call TRBD1 (5 bases). V dropped 5 bases and J dropped 3 bases, with 11 bases sitting between them. This CDR3 spans 14 amino acids. Germline V gene sequence: CDR1 SGHTS, CDR2 YDEGEE. In DNA form, the CDR3 reads TGTGCCAGCAGTCACGGGGGTGCTAATGAAAAACTGTTTTTT. This sequence encodes CASSHGGANEKLFF. Full variable domain (rest looked up from reference TRBV5-8 and TRBJ1-4): EAGVTQSPTHLIKTRGQQATLRCSPISGHTSVYWYQQALGLGLQFLLWYDEGEERNRGNFPPRFSGRQFPNYSSELNVNALELEDSALYLCASSHGGANEKLFFGSGTQLSVL.

This clonotype was seen many times. The CDR3 spells CASSHARDRMLSEQYF. CDR3 sequence (DNA): TGTGCCAGCAGTCACGCGCGGGACAGGATGTTGAGCGAGCAGTACTTC. The V call is TRBV6-5, the J call TRBJ2-7; 8 nucleotides agree with TRBD1. The germline CDR1 and CDR2 sequences are MNHEY and SVGAGI. There are 16 residues in the CDR3. The junction had 15 bases not matched to a gene; V was cut back by 5 bases and J by 6 bases.